This is a list of T cell receptor beta chains from one sample in a study of CD8 T cells in Susac syndrome. TCRdb reprocessed the immunoSEQ multiplex PCR reads with MiXCR, giving one entry per CDR3 protein. This table has roughly 50,000 distinct CDR3 sequences, 80% to 95% appearing once. Source material: CD8+ T cells from PBMCs. These receptors all come from a human donor in good health. The CDR3 runs from the conserved cysteine through the conserved F or W. The D gene is left open where the match is weak. A clone size is listed for some rows: how often the clone was seen (once, few, many), or a class if it is expanded.

cdr3_aa | cdr3_nt | v_call | cdr3_length | j_call | d_call | clone_size
CASRRVESNTGELFF | TGCGCCAGCAGGAGGGTAGAGTCGAACACCGGGGAGCTGTTTTTT | TRBV5-1 | 15 | TRBJ2-2 | - | -
CASSKASGPRALQFF | TGTGCCAGCAGTAAAGCTAGCGGACCCCGGGCGCTGCAGTTCTTC | TRBV27 | 15 | TRBJ2-1 | TRBD2 | -
CASSPPTGRSNQPQHF | TGTGCCAGCTCACCACCGACAGGGCGAAGCAATCAGCCCCAGCATTTT | TRBV18 | 16 | TRBJ1-5 | TRBD1 | once
CASSSELGGYTF | TGTGCCAGCAGCTCCGAACTGGGAGGCTACACCTTC | TRBV13 | 12 | TRBJ1-2 | - | -
CASRKTGKGKDYGYTF | TGTGCCAGTAGAAAGACAGGGAAAGGGAAAGACTATGGCTACACCTTC | TRBV19 | 16 | TRBJ1-2 | TRBD1 | -
CASSQEWDGPYEQYF | TGCGCCAGCAGCCAAGAGTGGGACGGCCCCTACGAGCAGTACTTC | TRBV4-1 | 15 | TRBJ2-7 | - | -
CATSSFIQAEKVDTGELFF | TGTGCCACCAGCTCGTTTATCCAGGCTGAGAAAGTAGACACCGGGGAGCTGTTTTTT | TRBV15 | 19 | TRBJ2-2 | - | -
CASSWVSGIETQYF | TGTGCCAGCAGCTGGGTTAGCGGGATAGAGACCCAGTACTTC | TRBV3-1 | 14 | TRBJ2-5 | TRBD2 | -
CASTDRSYEQYF | TGTGCCAGCACCGACAGATCCTACGAGCAGTACTTC | TRBV2 | 12 | TRBJ2-7 | - | -
CASNLRDRDPPGIGYTF | TGTGCCAGCAACCTTCGGGACAGAGATCCCCCTGGCATTGGCTACACCTTC | TRBV2 | 17 | TRBJ1-2 | TRBD1 | -
CASSYDEQYF | TGTGCCAGCAGCTACGACGAGCAGTACTTC | TRBV21-1 | 10 | TRBJ2-7 | - | -
CASSSDRTHYGYTF | TGTGCCAGCAGTTCTGACAGGACCCACTATGGCTACACCTTC | TRBV27 | 14 | TRBJ1-2 | - | -
CASSVEMGGRTEAFF | TGTGCCAGCAGCGTAGAGATGGGGGGGCGTACTGAAGCTTTCTTT | TRBV9 | 15 | TRBJ1-1 | - | -
CASSLRTEPNYGYTF | TGTGCCAGCAGCCTGCGGACAGAACCTAACTATGGCTACACCTTC | TRBV7-9 | 15 | TRBJ1-2 | - | -
CASSYPGTGDEQYF | TGTGCCAGCAGTTACCCCGGGACAGGAGACGAGCAGTACTTC | TRBV28 | 14 | TRBJ2-7 | TRBD1 | -
CASSESHSNQPQHF | TGTGCCAGCAGTGAGTCCCATAGCAATCAGCCCCAGCATTTT | TRBV2 | 14 | TRBJ1-5 | - | -
CASQRTGVIFHEQYF | TGTGCCAGCCAGAGGACAGGGGTTATCTTCCACGAGCAGTACTTC | TRBV27 | 15 | TRBJ2-7 | TRBD1 | -
CSVEDRPGTLTFF | TGCAGCGTTGAAGATAGGCCAGGGACATTAACTTTCTTT | TRBV29-1 | 13 | TRBJ1-1 | - | -
CASSLMISSEQYF | TGTGCCAGCAGCTTAATGATTAGTAGCGAGCAGTACTTC | TRBV7-9 | 13 | TRBJ2-7 | - | -
CASSQGGGNQPQHF | TGTGCCAGCAGCCAGGGGGGGGGCAATCAGCCCCAGCATTTT | TRBV7-9 | 14 | TRBJ1-5 | TRBD1 | -
CASRDGTGEGYTF | TGTGCCAGCAGAGACGGGACAGGCGAAGGCTACACCTTC | TRBV6-5 | 13 | TRBJ1-2 | TRBD1 | -
CSVEKGSNTGELFF | TGCAGCGTTGAGAAAGGTTCGAACACCGGGGAGCTGTTTTTT | TRBV29-1 | 14 | TRBJ2-2 | - | once